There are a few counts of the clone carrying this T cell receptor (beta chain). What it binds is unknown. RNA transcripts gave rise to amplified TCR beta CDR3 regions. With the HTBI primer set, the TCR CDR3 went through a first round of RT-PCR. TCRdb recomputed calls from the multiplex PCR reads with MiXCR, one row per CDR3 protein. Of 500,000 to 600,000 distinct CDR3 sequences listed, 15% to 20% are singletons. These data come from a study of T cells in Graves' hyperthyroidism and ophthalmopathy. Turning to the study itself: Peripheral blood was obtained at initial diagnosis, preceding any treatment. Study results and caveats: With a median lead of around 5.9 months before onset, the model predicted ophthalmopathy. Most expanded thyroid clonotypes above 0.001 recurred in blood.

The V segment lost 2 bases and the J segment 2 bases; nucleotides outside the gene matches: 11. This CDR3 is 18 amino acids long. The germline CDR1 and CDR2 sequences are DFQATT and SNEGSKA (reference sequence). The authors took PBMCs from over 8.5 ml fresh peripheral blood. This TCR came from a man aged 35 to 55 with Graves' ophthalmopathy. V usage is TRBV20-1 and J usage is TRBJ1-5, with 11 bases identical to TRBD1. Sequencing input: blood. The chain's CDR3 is CSARPRRTGGAGNQPQHF. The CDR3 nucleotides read TGCAGTGCTAGACCTAGAAGGACAGGGGGCGCTGGCAATCAGCCCCAGCATTTT.